This T cell receptor (beta chain) was captured by sequencing in a study of cytomegalovirus exposure and HLA in healthy donors. Study-level background: A subsequent analysis stated that the 110 or so validation repertoires were run on the same platform as the roughly 710 first-cohort repertoires.

In the case of this clone: Its antigen is still unknown.

The method was immunoSEQ multiplex PCR; TCRdb's version includes in-frame clones alone and lacks a portion of them. The sample holds around 86,000 clones; approximately 93% are singletons and the top ten take 0.95% to 1.3%. This CDR3 is built from 15 residues. V gave up 1 base and J gave up 0 bases, with 8 bases separating them. Germline V gene sequence: CDR1 SGHRS, CDR2 YFSETQ. Study-wide findings and caveats: Some TCR beta chains (164 of them) were listed as cytomegalovirus-associated. In a later analysis, first-cohort TCR clusters were found to tend to co-occur in the approximately 110 validation repertoires. The authors confirmed in vitro that three CMV-associated chains were specific for CMV antigens.

What was sequenced was PBMCs. This clonotype originated in a woman aged 25-40 years in good health and CMV-seropositive. The rearrangement links TRBV5-1 to TRBJ1-3; tentative D call: TRBD1 (5 bases). CDR3 residues: CASSLSGASGNTIYF. The CDR3 nucleotides are TGCGCCAGCAGCTTGAGTGGGGCCTCTGGAAACACCATATATTTT.